This entry concerns a single T cell receptor beta chain. Its antigen is unknown. This CDR3 has 14 residues. Germline V gene data show CDR1 as SNHLY and CDR2 as FYNNEI. Trimming removed 6 bases from V and 10 bases from J; junction bases left unmatched: 12. The sample originates from a study of CD8+ T cells in alopecia areata. Treatment here: oral pan-JAK inhibitor, 5-10 mg twice daily. Sorting of CD4+ and CD8+ T cells was performed on PBMCs. Study-level points and caveats: Across lesional scalp, and particularly alopecia totalis/universalis, clonality surpassed that of normal scalp.

Reverse transcribed after extraction, RNA yielded cDNA as the sequencing template. Only in-frame clones appear in the TCRdb table, and some are missing; sequencing was by immunoSEQ multiplex PCR. The table records approximately 220,000 clones, about two fifths of them present only once. The TCR was taken from a human donor with alopecia areata. J is TRBJ1-2 and V is TRBV2; 9 nucleotides align to TRBD1. Sequenced here: CD4+ T cells sorted from blood, sampled at approximately week 34, from a patient treated with tofacitinib. CDR3 DNA sequence: TGTGCCAGCAGAGCCGGGACAGGGCATAATGACTACACCTTC. The encoded protein is CASRAGTGHNDYTF.